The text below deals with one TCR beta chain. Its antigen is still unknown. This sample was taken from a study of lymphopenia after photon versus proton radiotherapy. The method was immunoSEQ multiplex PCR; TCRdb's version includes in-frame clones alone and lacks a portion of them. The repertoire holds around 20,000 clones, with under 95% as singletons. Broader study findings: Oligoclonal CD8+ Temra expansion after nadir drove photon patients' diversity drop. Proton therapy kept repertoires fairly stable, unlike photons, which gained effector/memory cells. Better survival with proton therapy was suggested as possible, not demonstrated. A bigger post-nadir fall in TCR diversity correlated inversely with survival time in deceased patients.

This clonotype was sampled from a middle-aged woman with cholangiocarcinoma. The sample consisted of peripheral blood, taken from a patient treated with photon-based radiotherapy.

Written as DNA, the CDR3 is TGTGCCACCAGCAGAGATAAGGGGGAGCTGAATGAAAAACTGTTTTTT. The encoded protein is CATSRDKGELNEKLFF. The chain joins TRBV15 to TRBJ1-4, with a weak D call TRBD1 (6 bases). Trimming took 0 bases from V and 5 from J, leaving 13 bases between them. This CDR3 region has 16 residues. In germline, CDR1 is LNHNV, CDR2 YYDKDF (reference sequence).